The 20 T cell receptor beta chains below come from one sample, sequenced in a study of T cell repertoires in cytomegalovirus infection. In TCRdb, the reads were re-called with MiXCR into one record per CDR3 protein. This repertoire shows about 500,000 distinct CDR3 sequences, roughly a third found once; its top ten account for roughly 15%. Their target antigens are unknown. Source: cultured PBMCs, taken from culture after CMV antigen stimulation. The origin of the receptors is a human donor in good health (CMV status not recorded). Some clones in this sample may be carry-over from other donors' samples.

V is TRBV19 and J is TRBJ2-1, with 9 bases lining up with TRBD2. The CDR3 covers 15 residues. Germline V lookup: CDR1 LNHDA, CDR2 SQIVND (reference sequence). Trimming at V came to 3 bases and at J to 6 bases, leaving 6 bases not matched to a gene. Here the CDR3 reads CASSIGGGRVNEQFF. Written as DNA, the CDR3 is TGTGCCAGTAGTATTGGAGGCGGGAGGGTCAATGAGCAGTTCTTC.

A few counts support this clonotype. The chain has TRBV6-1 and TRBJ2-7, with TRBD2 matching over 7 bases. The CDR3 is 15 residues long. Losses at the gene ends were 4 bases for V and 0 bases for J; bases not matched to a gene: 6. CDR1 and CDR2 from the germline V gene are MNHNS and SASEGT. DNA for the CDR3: TGTGCCAGCAGTGGCTGGACTAGAACCTCCTACGAGCAGTACGTC. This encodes CASSGWTRTSYEQYV.

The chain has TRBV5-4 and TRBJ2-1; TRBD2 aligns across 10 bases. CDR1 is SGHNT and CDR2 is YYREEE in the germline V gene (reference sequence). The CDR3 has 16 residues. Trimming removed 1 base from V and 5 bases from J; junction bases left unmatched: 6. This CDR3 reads CASSLQLAGGNNEQFF. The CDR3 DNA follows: TGTGCCAGCAGCTTGCAGTTAGCGGGGGGAAACAATGAGCAGTTCTTC.

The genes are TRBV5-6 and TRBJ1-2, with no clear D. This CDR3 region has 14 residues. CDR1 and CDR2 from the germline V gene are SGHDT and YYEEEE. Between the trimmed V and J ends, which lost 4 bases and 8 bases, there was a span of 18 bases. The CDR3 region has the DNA TGTGCCAGCAGCAACACGGACCGGGGTCGCGGCTACACCTTC. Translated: CASSNTDRGRGYTF.

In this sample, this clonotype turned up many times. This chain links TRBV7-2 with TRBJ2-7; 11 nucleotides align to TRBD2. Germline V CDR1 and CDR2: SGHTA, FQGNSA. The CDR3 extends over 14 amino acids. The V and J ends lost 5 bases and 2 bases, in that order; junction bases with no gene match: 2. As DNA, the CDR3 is TGTGCCAGCAGCCTTAGCGGGAGGGCCTACGAGCAGTACGTC. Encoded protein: CASSLSGRAYEQYV.

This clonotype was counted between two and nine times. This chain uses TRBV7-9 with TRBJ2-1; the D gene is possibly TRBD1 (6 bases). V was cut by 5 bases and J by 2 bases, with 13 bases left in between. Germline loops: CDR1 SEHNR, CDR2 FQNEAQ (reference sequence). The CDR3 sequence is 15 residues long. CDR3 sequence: CASSPTGSPYNEQFF. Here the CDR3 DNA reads TGTGCCAGCAGCCCTACAGGGTCGCCCTACAATGAGCAGTTCTTC. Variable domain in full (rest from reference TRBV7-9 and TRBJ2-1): DTGVSQNPRHKITKRGQNVTFRCDPISEHNRLYWYRQTLGQGPEFLTYFQNEAQLEKSRLLSDRFSAERPKGSFSTLEIQRTEQGDSAMYLCASSPTGSPYNEQFFGPGTRLTVL.

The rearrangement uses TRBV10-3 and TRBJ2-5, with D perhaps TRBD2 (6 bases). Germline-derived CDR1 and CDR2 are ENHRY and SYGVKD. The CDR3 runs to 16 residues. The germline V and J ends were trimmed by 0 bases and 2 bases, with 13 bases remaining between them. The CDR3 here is CAISESSSGSQETQYF. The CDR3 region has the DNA TGTGCCATCAGTGAGTCGAGTAGCGGAAGTCAAGAGACCCAGTACTTC.

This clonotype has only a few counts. CDR3 nucleotides: TGTGCCAGCAGTTTGGACAGGGGGCTTTGGAACAATCAGCCCCAGCATTTT. Its translation is CASSLDRGLWNNQPQHF. The chain joins TRBV28 to TRBJ1-5, with 11 bases matching TRBD1. Germline loops: CDR1 MDHEN, CDR2 SYDVKM. The CDR3 is 17 residues long. V was clipped by 3 bases and J by 3 bases; unmatched bases: 7.

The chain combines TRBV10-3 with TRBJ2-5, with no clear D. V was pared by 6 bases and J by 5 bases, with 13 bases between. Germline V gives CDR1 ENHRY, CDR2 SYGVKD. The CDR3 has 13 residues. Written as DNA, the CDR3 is TGTGCCATCAGCGCGGTACTTGGGGAGACCCAGTACTTC. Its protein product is CAISAVLGETQYF.

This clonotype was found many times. DNA for the CDR3: TGTGCCAGCAGCAGAGGAGGAAATGAGCAGTTCTTC. It yields the protein CASSRGGNEQFF. The V gene is TRBV19, the J gene TRBJ2-1; a weak D match, TRBD2 (5 bases). This CDR3 region has 12 residues. Germline V gene data show CDR1 as LNHDA and CDR2 as SQIVND (reference sequence). V lost 9 bases to trimming and J lost 7 bases, with 13 bases between them.

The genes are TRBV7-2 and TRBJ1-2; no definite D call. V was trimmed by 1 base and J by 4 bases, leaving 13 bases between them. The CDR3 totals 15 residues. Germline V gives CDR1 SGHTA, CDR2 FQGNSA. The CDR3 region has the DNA TGTGCCAGCAGCTTAGGATCTGGGGAGGCCTATGGCTACACCTTC. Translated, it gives CASSLGSGEAYGYTF.

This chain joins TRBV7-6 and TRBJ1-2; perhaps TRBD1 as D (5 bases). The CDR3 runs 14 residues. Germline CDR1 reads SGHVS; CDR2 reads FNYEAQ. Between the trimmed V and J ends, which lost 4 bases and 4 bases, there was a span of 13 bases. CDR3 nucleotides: TGTGCCAGCAGCTCCCCCAGGGAGGGCTATGGCTACACCTTC. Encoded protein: CASSSPREGYGYTF.

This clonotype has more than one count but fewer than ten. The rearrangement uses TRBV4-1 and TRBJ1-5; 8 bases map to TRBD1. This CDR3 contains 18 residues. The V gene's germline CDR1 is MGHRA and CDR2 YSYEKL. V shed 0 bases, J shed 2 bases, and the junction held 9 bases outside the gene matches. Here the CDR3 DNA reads TGCGCCAGCAGCCAAGAAAGACAGGGGCACTACGGCAATCAGCCCCAGCATTTT. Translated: CASSQERQGHYGNQPQHF.

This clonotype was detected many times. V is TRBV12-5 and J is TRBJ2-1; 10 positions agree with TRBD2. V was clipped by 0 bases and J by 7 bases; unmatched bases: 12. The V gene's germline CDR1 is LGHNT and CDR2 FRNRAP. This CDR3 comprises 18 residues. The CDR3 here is CASGLVLDASGSPNEQFF. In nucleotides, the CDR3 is TGTGCTAGTGGTTTGGTACTCGATGCTAGCGGGAGTCCGAATGAGCAGTTCTTC.

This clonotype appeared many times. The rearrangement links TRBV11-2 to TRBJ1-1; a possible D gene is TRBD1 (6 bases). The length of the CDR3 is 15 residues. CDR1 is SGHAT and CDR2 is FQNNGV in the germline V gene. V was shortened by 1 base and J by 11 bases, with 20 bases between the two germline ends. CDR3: CASSLVRGGASSAFF. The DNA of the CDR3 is TGTGCCAGCAGCTTAGTAAGGGGGGGCGCATCTTCGGCTTTCTTT.

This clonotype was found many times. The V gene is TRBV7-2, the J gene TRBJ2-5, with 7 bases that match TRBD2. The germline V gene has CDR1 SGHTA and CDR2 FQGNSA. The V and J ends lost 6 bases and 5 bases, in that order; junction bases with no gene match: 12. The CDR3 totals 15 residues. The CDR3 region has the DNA TGTGCCAGCAGTTCCATAGCGGGCCATACTGAGACCCAGTACTTC. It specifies CASSSIAGHTETQYF.

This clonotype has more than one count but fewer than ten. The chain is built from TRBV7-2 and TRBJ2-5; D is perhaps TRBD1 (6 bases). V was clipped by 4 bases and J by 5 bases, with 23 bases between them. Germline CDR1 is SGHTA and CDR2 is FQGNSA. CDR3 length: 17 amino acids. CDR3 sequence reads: CASSYQGGVNNRETQYF. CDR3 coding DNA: TGTGCCAGCAGCTACCAAGGGGGAGTTAATAATCGTGAGACCCAGTACTTC. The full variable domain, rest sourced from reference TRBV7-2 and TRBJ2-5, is GAGVSQSPSNKVTEKGKDVELRCDPISGHTALYWYRQSLGQGLEFLIYFQGNSAPDKSGLPSDRFSAERTGGSVSTLTIQRTQQEDSAVYLCASSYQGGVNNRETQYFGPGTRLLVL.

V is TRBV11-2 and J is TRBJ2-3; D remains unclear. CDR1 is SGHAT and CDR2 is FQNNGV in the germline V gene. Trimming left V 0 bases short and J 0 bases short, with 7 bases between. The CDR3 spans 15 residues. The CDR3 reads CASSLDPRSTDTQYF. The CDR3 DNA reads TGTGCCAGCAGCTTAGATCCCAGGAGCACAGATACGCAGTATTTT.

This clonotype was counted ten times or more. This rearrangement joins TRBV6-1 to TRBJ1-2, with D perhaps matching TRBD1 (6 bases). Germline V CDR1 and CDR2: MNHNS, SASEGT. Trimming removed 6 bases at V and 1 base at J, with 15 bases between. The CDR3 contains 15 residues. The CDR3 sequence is CASRGGASVNYGYTF. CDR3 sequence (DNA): TGTGCCAGCAGGGGGGGGGCGTCGGTTAACTATGGCTACACCTTC.

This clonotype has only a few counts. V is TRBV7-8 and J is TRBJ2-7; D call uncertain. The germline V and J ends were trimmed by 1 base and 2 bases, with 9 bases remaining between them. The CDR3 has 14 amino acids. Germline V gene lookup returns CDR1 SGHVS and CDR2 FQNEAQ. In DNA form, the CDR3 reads TGTGCCAGCAGCTTAGGCCCAACCCCCTACGAGCAGTACTTC. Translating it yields CASSLGPTPYEQYF. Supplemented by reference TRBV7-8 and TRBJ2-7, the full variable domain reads GAGVSQSPRYKVAKRGQDVALRCDPISGHVSLFWYQQALGQGPEFLTYFQNEAQLDKSGLPSDRFFAERPEGSVSTLKIQRTQQEDSAVYLCASSLGPTPYEQYFGPGTRLTVT.